Listed below are T cell receptor beta chains from one sample, sequenced in a study of blood T cells in healthy people across ages. TCRdb re-analysed the 5' RACE reads in MiXCR, keeping a single row per CDR3 protein. The sample shows some 1,800,000 distinct CDR3 sequences, approximately 39% of them seen only once. Sequenced sample: blood. These TCRs come from a human donor in good health. The CDR3 runs from the conserved cysteine through the conserved F or W. A D gene is named only where the DNA matches it firmly. Expanded clones are given a class, and other clones once, few, many or no size at all.

cdr3_aa cdr3_nt clone_size j_call v_call d_call
CSAKVTANQPQHF TGCAGTGCTAAGGTGACAGCAAATCAGCCCCAGCATTTT - TRBJ1-5 TRBV20-1 -
CSAGLAGYNEQFF TGCAGTGCTGGACTAGCGGGGTACAATGAGCAGTTCTTC few TRBJ2-1 TRBV20-1 TRBD2
CATSDRDRGLTDTQYF TGTGCCACCAGTGATAGGGACAGGGGACTCACAGATACGCAGTATTTT - TRBJ2-3 TRBV24-1 TRBD1
CASSELGEGPGANVPTF TGTGCCAGCAGTGAACTTGGGGAGGGGCCTGGGGCCAACGTCCCGACTTTC - TRBJ2-6 TRBV25-1 TRBD2
CASSLADTGFATNEKLFF TGTGCCAGCAGTTTAGCGGACACTGGGTTTGCAACTAATGAAAAACTGTTTTTT - TRBJ1-4 TRBV12-3/TRBV12-4 -
CASSETGNSNQPQHF TGTGCCAGCAGCGAGACAGGGAATAGCAATCAGCCCCAGCATTTT - TRBJ1-5 TRBV7-2 TRBD1
CATSEGLQSRTEAFF TGTGCCACCAGCGAGGGATTACAGTCTCGCACTGAAGCTTTCTTT few TRBJ1-1 TRBV15 -
CASQPPRITGREETQYF TGTGCTAGTCAACCCCCCCGTATAACAGGGAGGGAAGAGACCCAGTACTTC few TRBJ2-5 TRBV12-5 -
CASSLEQTFSSDTQYF TGCGCCAGCAGCTTGGAGCAGACTTTCTCGTCAGATACGCAGTATTTT - TRBJ2-3 TRBV5-1 -
CASSQRGRANTGELFF TGTGCCAGCAGCCAGCGGGGGAGAGCGAACACCGGGGAGCTGTTTTTT - TRBJ2-2 TRBV7-2 TRBD2
CASIRQGWDTEAFF TGTGCCAGCATAAGACAGGGATGGGACACTGAAGCTTTCTTT - TRBJ1-1 TRBV2 TRBD1
CASSELGLGNQPQHF TGTGCCAGCAGTGAGCTAGGGCTTGGGAATCAGCCCCAGCATTTT few TRBJ1-5 TRBV2 -
CASSQEVQDTEAFF TGTGCCAGCAGCCAAGAGGTCCAGGACACTGAAGCTTTCTTT few TRBJ1-1 TRBV3-1 -
CASSQDWDPYGYTF TGCGCCAGCAGCCAAGATTGGGATCCCTATGGCTACACCTTC few TRBJ1-2 TRBV4-3 -
CASSFASTDTQYF TGTGCCAGCAGCTTTGCGTCCACAGATACGCAGTATTTT many TRBJ2-3 TRBV12-3/TRBV12-4 -
CASNLEYGNEQFF TGCGCCAGCAACTTGGAATATGGGAATGAGCAGTTCTTC - TRBJ2-1 TRBV5-1 -
CAISESWDRSTYEQYF TGTGCCATCAGTGAGTCCTGGGACAGGAGCACCTACGAGCAGTACTTC - TRBJ2-7 TRBV10-3 TRBD1
CASSLDAPGWTYGDTEAFF TGTGCCAGCAGCTTAGACGCCCCGGGTTGGACATATGGTGACACTGAAGCTTTCTTT - TRBJ1-1 TRBV11-2 -
CSVEGTAINTEAFF TGTAGCGTTGAAGGGACAGCTATAAACACTGAAGCTTTCTTT - TRBJ1-1 TRBV29-1 TRBD1
CASGPSGTGFGGYTF TGTGCCAGCGGTCCCTCTGGGACAGGGTTTGGTGGCTACACCTTC once TRBJ1-2 TRBV6-6 TRBD1
CSARYRDNQPQHF TGCAGTGCTAGATACAGGGACAATCAGCCCCAGCATTTT few TRBJ1-5 TRBV20-1 -
CASSLGGEVNEQYF TGTGCCAGCAGCTTAGGAGGGGAAGTTAACGAGCAGTACTTC - TRBJ2-7 TRBV13 -
CASTLGWGGNTEAFF TGTGCCAGCACCCTGGGTTGGGGCGGTAACACTGAAGCTTTCTTT - TRBJ1-1 TRBV7-6 -
CASSLRAGWQGREQYF TGTGCCAGCAGTTTACGGGCTGGTTGGCAGGGAAGGGAGCAGTACTTC - TRBJ2-4 TRBV28 -
CASSQGPYSAEQYF TGCGCCAGCAGCCAAGGTCCGTACTCGGCGGAGCAGTACTTC - TRBJ2-7 TRBV4-1 -
CAGNPIAGGLNEQFF TGTGCCGGCAATCCAATAGCGGGGGGGCTTAATGAGCAGTTCTTC - TRBJ2-1 TRBV28 TRBD2
CASRRGKLGDTGELFF TGTGCCAGCAGACGTGGGAAGTTGGGCGACACCGGGGAGCTGTTTTTT - TRBJ2-2 TRBV2 -
CSVEDPGISYEQYF TGCAGTGTAGAGGATCCGGGGATCTCCTACGAGCAGTACTTC few TRBJ2-7 TRBV20-1 -
CASSRDRAAEQYF TGTGCCAGCAGCCGGGACAGGGCGGCCGAGCAGTACTTC - TRBJ2-7 TRBV12-3/TRBV12-4 TRBD1
CSATDTNSGNTIYF TGCAGTGCCACAGACACCAACTCTGGAAACACCATATATTTT few TRBJ1-3 TRBV20-1 -
CAGSSPLVGLTDTQYF TGTGCCGGCAGCTCCCCCCTTGTGGGACTCACAGATACGCAGTATTTT few TRBJ2-3 TRBV7-2 -
CASPTANLGADTEAFF TGTGCCAGCCCCACCGCCAACTTAGGGGCGGACACTGAAGCTTTCTTT - TRBJ1-1 TRBV27 -
CASSIGPDRGETQYF TGTGCCAGCAGCATAGGACCCGACCGAGGGGAGACCCAGTACTTC once TRBJ2-5 TRBV5-5 -
CASSYRIWTGANYEQYF TGTGCCAGCAGTTACCGAATCTGGACAGGGGCAAACTACGAGCAGTACTTC few TRBJ2-7 TRBV6-2/TRBV6-3 TRBD1
CASSPHVSPEETQYF TGTGCCAGCTCACCACACGTTAGCCCCGAAGAGACCCAGTACTTC - TRBJ2-5 TRBV18 -
CASSLVGSTSGPNEQFF TGTGCCAGCAGCTTGGTTGGGTCGACTAGCGGGCCGAATGAGCAGTTCTTC - TRBJ2-1 TRBV5-6 TRBD2
CASSLSLAVTDTQYF TGCGCCAGCAGCTTGTCACTAGCGGTCACAGATACGCAGTATTTT - TRBJ2-3 TRBV5-1 TRBD2
CASAAQGGQETQYF TGTGCCAGCGCGGCACAGGGAGGGCAAGAGACCCAGTACTTC few TRBJ2-5 TRBV12-3/TRBV12-4 -
CASSPLAGTQETQFF TGCGCCAGCAGCCCACTGGCCGGGACCCAAGAGACCCAGTTCTTC once TRBJ2-1 TRBV5-1 -
CASSLNGGYTF TGTGCCAGCAGCTTAAACGGTGGCTACACCTTC many TRBJ1-2 TRBV7-2 -
CASSYGRTSGVRETQYF TGTGCCAGCAGTTACGGACGGACTAGCGGGGTCCGGGAGACCCAGTACTTC once TRBJ2-5 TRBV6-2/TRBV6-3 TRBD2
CSAKLRRETQYF TGCAGTGCTAAGTTGCGGAGGGAGACCCAGTACTTC - TRBJ2-5 TRBV20-1 -
CASSRAGDLGETQYF TGTGCCAGCAGTAGGGCAGGGGATTTAGGGGAGACCCAGTACTTC few TRBJ2-5 TRBV28 -
CASSHPDPYSYNEQFF TGCGCCAGCAGCCATCCTGACCCTTACTCCTACAATGAGCAGTTCTTC - TRBJ2-1 TRBV4-3 -
CASLPTASGANVLTF TGTGCCAGCCTTCCGACGGCCTCTGGGGCCAACGTCCTGACTTTC - TRBJ2-6 TRBV6-5 -
CATSHSTMGLAGHEQFF TGTGCCACCAGCCATTCCACCATGGGACTAGCGGGGCATGAGCAGTTCTTC - TRBJ2-1 TRBV15 TRBD2
CASSPRVRELNTEAFF TGTGCCAGCAGCCCAAGAGTACGGGAGTTGAACACTGAAGCTTTCTTT once TRBJ1-1 TRBV7-9 -
CASSLGGTSSYNEQFF TGTGCCAGCAGCTTGGGAGGGACAAGCTCCTACAATGAGCAGTTCTTC - TRBJ2-1 TRBV11-2 -
CASSLGGSSGATYEQYF TGTGCCAGCAGCTTAGGGGGCTCTAGCGGGGCAACCTACGAGCAGTACTTC - TRBJ2-7 TRBV7-9 TRBD2
CASSLGLKGPTNEKLFF TGTGCCAGCAGCTTAGGCCTAAAGGGTCCAACTAATGAAAAACTGTTTTTT once TRBJ1-4 TRBV11-2 -